The rows below give T cell receptor beta chains drawn from one sample of a study of T cell repertoires in cytomegalovirus infection. One entry per CDR3 protein, called by TCRdb with MiXCR from the reads. The table lists 250,000 or so distinct CDR3 sequences, 17% of them singletons. Specimen: CD8+ T cells from PBMCs. The receptor set was obtained from a human donor in good health (CMV status not recorded). Some clones in this sample may be carry-over from other donors' samples. The CDR3 runs from the conserved cysteine through the conserved F or W. The order of the fields is D gene, clone size, V gene, J gene, CDR3 protein, CDR3 DNA. D genes are given only for firm matches. Only part of the rows carry a size: once, few, many, or a class if the clone is expanded.

.	.	TRBV7-9	TRBJ2-5	CASSLSFGIQETQYF	TGTGCCAGCAGCTTATCATTTGGGATCCAAGAGACCCAGTACTTC
TRBD1	few	TRBV7-9	TRBJ1-1	CASSPGTGLQAFF	TGTGCCAGCAGCCCCGGGACAGGCCTTCAAGCTTTCTTT
TRBD1	few	TRBV28	TRBJ2-2	CASSWTGGYTGELFF	TGTGCCAGCAGTTGGACAGGGGGATACACCGGGGAGCTGTTTTTT
.	few	TRBV6-5	TRBJ1-4	CASSYSIGGRMREKLFF	TGTGCCAGCAGTTACTCGATAGGCGGGCGGATGCGTGAAAAACTGTTTTTT
TRBD1	.	TRBV28	TRBJ1-2	CASSPAGQGEGYTF	TGTGCCAGCAGTCCTGCCGGACAGGGTGAAGGCTACACCTTC
.	.	TRBV28	TRBJ2-2	CASSLFVGLNTGELFF	TGTGCCAGCAGTTTATTTGTGGGCCTGAACACCGGGGAGCTGTTTTTT
TRBD1	few	TRBV11-2	TRBJ2-2	CASSPRRGPPTGELFF	TGTGCCAGCAGCCCCCGCAGGGGGCCCCCCACCGGGGAGCTGTTTTTT
TRBD1	.	TRBV12-3/TRBV12-4	TRBJ1-1	CASVSRDRRNTEAFF	TGTGCCAGCGTATCCAGGGACAGGCGGAACACTGAAGCTTTCTTT
TRBD1	many	TRBV6-5	TRBJ1-2	CASSYSSFDVGQGTYYGYTF	TGTGCCAGCAGTTACTCATCCTTTGACGTGGGACAGGGGACCTACTATGGCTACACCTTC
.	.	TRBV12-3/TRBV12-4	TRBJ1-3	CAIPVPRSGNTIYF	TGTGCCATCCCGGTCCCTCGCTCTGGAAACACCATATATTTT
TRBD2	many	TRBV11-2	TRBJ2-2	CASSPYSQAGGRNTGELFF	TGTGCCAGCAGCCCATATTCGCAAGCGGGGGGTCGGAACACCGGGGAGCTGTTTTTT
.	.	TRBV28	TRBJ2-7	CASSPNSGGGGSYEQYF	TGTGCCAGCAGTCCCAACTCCGGGGGCGGGGGCTCCTACGAGCAGTACTTC
TRBD1	.	TRBV4-1	TRBJ2-7	CASSRIYRGQSYEQYF	TGCGCCAGCAGCCGAATTTACAGGGGGCAATCCTACGAGCAGTACTTC
.	many	TRBV12-3/TRBV12-4	TRBJ2-3	CASSLPGMGTDTQYF	TGTGCCAGCAGTTTACCCGGGATGGGGACAGATACGCAGTATTTT
TRBD1	many	TRBV5-4	TRBJ1-5	CASSLWGGQGKNQPQHF	TGTGCCAGCAGCCTATGGGGGGGACAGGGCAAAAATCAGCCCCAGCATTTT
.	many	TRBV14	TRBJ1-1	CASSPMGGFSFF	TGTGCCAGCAGCCCCATGGGAGGGTTTTCTTTCTTT
.	.	TRBV19	TRBJ1-5	CASSNYRDSNQPQHF	TGTGCCAGTAGTAACTACAGGGATAGCAATCAGCCCCAGCATTTT
.	few	TRBV14	TRBJ2-7	CASSQESSGEYEQYF	TGTGCCAGCAGCCAAGAAAGTTCAGGGGAGTACGAGCAGTACTTC
.	.	TRBV4-2	TRBJ1-1	CVSSQGLMNTEAFF	TGTGTCAGCAGCCAAGGATTAATGAACACTGAAGCTTTCTTT
.	many	TRBV7-8	TRBJ1-2	CASSSESTFRNYGYTF	TGTGCCAGCAGCTCCGAATCGACTTTCCGCAACTATGGCTACACCTTC
.	many	TRBV7-2	TRBJ1-1	CASSLERRGWTEAFF	TGTGCCAGCAGCTTAGAGCGGAGGGGCTGGACTGAAGCTTTCTTT
.	few	TRBV27	TRBJ1-2	CASSLNGAYGYTF	TGTGCCAGCAGTTTAAACGGGGCCTATGGCTACACCTTC
.	.	TRBV4-2	TRBJ2-7	CASSQSDRDLDEQYF	TGTGCCAGCAGCCAATCCGACAGGGACTTGGACGAGCAGTACTTC
.	few	TRBV6-1	TRBJ2-5	CASSTGTLTAETQYF	TGTGCCAGCAGTACCGGGACGTTAACGGCGGAGACCCAGTACTTC
TRBD2	many	TRBV7-6	TRBJ2-7	CASSPTASGGTYEQYF	TGTGCCAGCAGCCCTACCGCTAGCGGGGGGACCTACGAGCAGTACTTC
.	few	TRBV5-1	TRBJ2-7	CASSLGQVALNEQYF	TGCGCCAGCAGCCTGGGGCAGGTGGCCTTGAACGAGCAGTACTTC
.	.	TRBV11-2	TRBJ2-1	CASSFGSAIGFF	TGTGCCAGCAGCTTCGGATCGGCAATCGGGTTCTTC
.	few	TRBV3-1	TRBJ2-3	CASSQGGVSYVDTQYF	TGTGCCAGCAGCCAAGGAGGGGTTAGCTACGTAGATACGCAGTATTTT
.	many	TRBV7-2	TRBJ2-1	CASSSPDRFVYNEQFF	TGTGCCAGCAGCTCACCGGACAGATTTGTCTACAATGAGCAGTTCTTC
TRBD2	many	TRBV6-2/TRBV6-3	TRBJ2-1	CASSPRVAGGNEQFF	TGTGCCAGCAGCCCTCGGGTAGCGGGGGGTAATGAGCAGTTCTTC
.	.	TRBV6-5	TRBJ2-2	CATRLIGTVTGELFF	TGTGCCACCAGGTTGATAGGGACGGTCACCGGGGAGCTGTTTTTT
.	few	TRBV2	TRBJ2-7	CASSGAFYEQYF	TGTGCCAGCTCTGGGGCTTTCTACGAGCAGTACTTC
.	few	TRBV6-5	TRBJ1-1	CASKGGAPAGEAFF	TGTGCCAGCAAGGGGGGGGCACCGGCAGGTGAAGCTTTCTTT
.	.	TRBV7-9	TRBJ1-1	CASSLGPEASEAFF	TGTGCCAGCAGCTTAGGGCCCGAAGCGTCTGAAGCTTTCTTT
TRBD1	.	TRBV5-1	TRBJ2-7	CASSLGQGVSYEQYF	TGCGCCAGCAGCTTGGGACAGGGGGTTTCCTACGAGCAGTACTTC
TRBD1	.	TRBV10-3	TRBJ1-1	CAIQQGDGDTEAFF	TGTGCCATTCAACAGGGGGATGGAGACACTGAAGCTTTCTTT
.	many	TRBV7-2	TRBJ2-7	CASSLGGTSYEQYF	TGTGCCAGCAGCTTAGGCGGAACCTCCTACGAGCAGTACTTC
.	many	TRBV28	TRBJ2-7	CASRDWGTYEQYF	TGTGCCAGCCGAGACTGGGGGACCTACGAGCAGTACTTC
.	few	TRBV28	TRBJ1-2	CASTSWRISRGDYGYTF	TGTGCCAGCACCTCGTGGAGAATATCAAGGGGGGACTATGGCTACACCTTC
.	.	TRBV6-5	TRBJ1-2	CASAPGSRNGYTF	TGTGCCAGCGCGCCGGGATCTCGCAATGGCTACACCTTC
TRBD2	few	TRBV5-5	TRBJ2-3	CASSFPETSGDTDTQYF	TGTGCCAGCAGCTTTCCTGAGACTAGCGGGGACACAGATACGCAGTATTTT
TRBD1	many	TRBV6-6	TRBJ1-2	CASSYSYRGGIVYGYTF	TGTGCCAGCAGTTACTCTTACAGGGGCGGTATAGTTTATGGCTACACCTTC
.	.	TRBV4-1	TRBJ2-2	CASKLQVSNTGELFF	TGCGCCAGCAAATTACAGGTTTCGAACACCGGGGAGCTGTTTTTT
.	.	TRBV28	TRBJ1-2	CASFRDLGYTF	TGTGCCAGCTTCAGGGATCTTGGCTACACCTTC
.	many	TRBV7-8	TRBJ2-1	CASSITSGRISYNEQFF	TGTGCCAGCAGCATCACGTCAGGGAGGATCTCCTACAATGAGCAGTTCTTC
TRBD1	few	TRBV6-5	TRBJ1-1	CATKQGIVSTEAFF	TGTGCCACCAAACAGGGGATCGTGTCGACTGAAGCTTTCTTT
.	many	TRBV10-2	TRBJ1-5	CASRSRDGDKPQHF	TGCGCCAGCAGGTCCCGGGACGGCGATAAGCCCCAGCATTTT
TRBD2	many	TRBV2	TRBJ2-1	CASTGLASINEQFF	TGTGCCAGTACGGGACTAGCATCTATCAATGAGCAGTTCTTC
TRBD1	many	TRBV7-9	TRBJ2-7	CASSLSGQGRWYEQYF	TGTGCCAGCAGCTTATCCGGACAGGGGCGCTGGTACGAGCAGTACTTC
.	few	TRBV15	TRBJ2-3	CATSSFVRGGSTQYF	TGTGCCACCAGCAGTTTTGTCAGGGGTGGGAGTACGCAGTATTTT
TRBD1	few	TRBV27	TRBJ1-1	CASSWTGVNTEAFF	TGTGCCAGCAGCTGGACAGGGGTGAACACTGAAGCTTTCTTT
.	many	TRBV6-5	TRBJ1-3	CASSYANTIYF	TGTGCCAGCAGTTACGCGAACACCATATATTTT
TRBD2	.	TRBV27	TRBJ2-5	CASSSWTSGNQETQYF	TGTGCCAGCAGTTCATGGACTAGCGGGAACCAAGAGACCCAGTACTTC
TRBD1	few	TRBV7-9	TRBJ1-5	CASSFETGGSQPQHF	TGTGCCAGCAGCTTCGAGACAGGGGGTTCTCAGCCCCAGCATTTT
TRBD1	few	TRBV13	TRBJ1-1	CASSPEGQGNTEAFF	TGTGCCAGCAGCCCTGAAGGACAGGGGAACACTGAAGCTTTCTTT
.	.	TRBV13	TRBJ2-7	CASSLPNGDEQYF	TGTGCCAGCAGCCTGCCCAACGGGGACGAGCAGTACTTC
TRBD1	.	TRBV28	TRBJ1-5	CASSSGTDSNQHQHF	TGTGCCAGCAGTTCGGGGACAGATAGCAATCAGCACCAGCATTTT